This T cell receptor beta chain was identified during a study of tumor and adjacent non-tumor tissue in lung cancer. Three rounds of nested PCR, following a modified ARM-PCR protocol, produced the TCRbeta library. MiXCR, run by TCRdb on the multiplex PCR reads, gives a single entry per CDR3 protein. The profile shows 70,000 to 90,000 distinct CDR3 sequences, roughly 80% of them singletons. V gave up 1 base and J gave up 4 bases, with 7 bases separating them. This CDR3 contains 13 residues. The germline CDR1 and CDR2 sequences are SGHAT and FQDESV (reference sequence). No cell sorting was done before RNA was extracted from the tissue. Distant lung tissue was collected more than 3 cm away from the tumor edge.

This clonotype was obtained from a man in his 60s with non-small cell lung cancer. Source material: distant non-tumor lung tissue. This chain links TRBV11-1 with TRBJ1-1, with D uncertain. The CDR3 sequence: CASSLEWATEAFF. In DNA form, the CDR3 reads TGTGCCAGCAGCTTAGAATGGGCCACTGAAGCTTTCTTT.